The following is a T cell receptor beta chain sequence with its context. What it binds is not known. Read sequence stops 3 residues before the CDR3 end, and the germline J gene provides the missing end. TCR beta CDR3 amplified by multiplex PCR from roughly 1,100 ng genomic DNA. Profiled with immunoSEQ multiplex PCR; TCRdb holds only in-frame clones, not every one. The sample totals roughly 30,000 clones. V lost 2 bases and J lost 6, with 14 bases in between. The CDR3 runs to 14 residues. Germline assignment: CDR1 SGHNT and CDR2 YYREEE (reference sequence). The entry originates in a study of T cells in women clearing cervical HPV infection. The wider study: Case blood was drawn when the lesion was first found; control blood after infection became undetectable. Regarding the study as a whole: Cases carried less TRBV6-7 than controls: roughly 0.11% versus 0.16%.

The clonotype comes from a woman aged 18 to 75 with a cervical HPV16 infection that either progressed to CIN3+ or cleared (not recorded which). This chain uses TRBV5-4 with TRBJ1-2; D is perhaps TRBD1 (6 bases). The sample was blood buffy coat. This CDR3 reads CASSLAGARDGYTF. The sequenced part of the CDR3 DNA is TGTGCCAGCAGCTTAGCGGGGGCGCGAGATGGC.